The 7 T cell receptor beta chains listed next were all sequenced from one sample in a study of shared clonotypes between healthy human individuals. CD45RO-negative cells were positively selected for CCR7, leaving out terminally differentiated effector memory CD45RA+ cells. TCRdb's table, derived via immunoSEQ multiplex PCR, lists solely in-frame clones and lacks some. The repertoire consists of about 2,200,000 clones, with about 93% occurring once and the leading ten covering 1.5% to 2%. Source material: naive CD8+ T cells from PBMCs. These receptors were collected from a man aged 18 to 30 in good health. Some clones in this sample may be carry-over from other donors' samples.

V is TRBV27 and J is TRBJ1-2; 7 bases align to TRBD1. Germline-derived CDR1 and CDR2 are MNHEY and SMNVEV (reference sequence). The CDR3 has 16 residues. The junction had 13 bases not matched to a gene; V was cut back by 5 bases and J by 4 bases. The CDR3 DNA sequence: TGTGCCAGCAGTACGACATTTAGACAGGGAAGCTATGGCTACACCTTC. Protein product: CASSTTFRQGSYGYTF.

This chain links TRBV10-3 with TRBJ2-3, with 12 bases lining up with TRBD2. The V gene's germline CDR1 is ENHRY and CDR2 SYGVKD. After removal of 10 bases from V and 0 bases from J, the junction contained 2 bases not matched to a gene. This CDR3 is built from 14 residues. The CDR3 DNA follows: TGTGCCACCGGGACTAGCGGGAGCACAGATACGCAGTATTTT. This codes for CATGTSGSTDTQYF.

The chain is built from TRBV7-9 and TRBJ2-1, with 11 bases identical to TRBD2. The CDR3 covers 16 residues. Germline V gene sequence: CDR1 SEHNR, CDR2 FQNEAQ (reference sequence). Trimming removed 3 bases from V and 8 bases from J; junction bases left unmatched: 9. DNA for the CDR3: TGTGCCAGCAGCTTGACTAGCGGGATGGGCTTAGATGAGCAGTTCTTC. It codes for CASSLTSGMGLDEQFF.

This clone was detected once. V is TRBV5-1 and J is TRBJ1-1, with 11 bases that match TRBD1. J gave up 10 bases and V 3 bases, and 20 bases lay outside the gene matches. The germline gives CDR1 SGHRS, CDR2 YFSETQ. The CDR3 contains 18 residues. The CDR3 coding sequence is TGCGCCAGCAGCTCACATGAGGTGGACAGGGGGCGATTCCGTGGAGCTTTCTTT. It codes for CASSSHEVDRGRFRGAFF.

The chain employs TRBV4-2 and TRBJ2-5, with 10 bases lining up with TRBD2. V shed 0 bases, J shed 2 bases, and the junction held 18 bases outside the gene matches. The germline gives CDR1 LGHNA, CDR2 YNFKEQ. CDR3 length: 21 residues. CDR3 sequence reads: CASSQDVGLAWGTASQETQYF. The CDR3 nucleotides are TGTGCCAGCAGCCAAGATGTGGGACTAGCGTGGGGAACGGCATCACAAGAGACCCAGTACTTC.

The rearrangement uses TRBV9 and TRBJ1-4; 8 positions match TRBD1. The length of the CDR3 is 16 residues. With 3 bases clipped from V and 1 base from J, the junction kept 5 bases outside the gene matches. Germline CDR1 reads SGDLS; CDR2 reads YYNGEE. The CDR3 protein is CASSGTGRGTNEKLFF. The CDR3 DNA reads TGTGCCAGCAGCGGGACAGGGAGGGGAACTAATGAAAAACTGTTTTTT.

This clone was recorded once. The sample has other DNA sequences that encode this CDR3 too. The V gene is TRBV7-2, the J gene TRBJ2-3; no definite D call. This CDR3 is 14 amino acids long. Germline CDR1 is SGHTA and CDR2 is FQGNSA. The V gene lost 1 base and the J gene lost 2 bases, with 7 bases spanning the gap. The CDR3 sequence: CASSLGLNTDTQYF. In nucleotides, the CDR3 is TGTGCCAGCAGCTTAGGGCTGAACACAGATACGCAGTATTTT.